The sequence of this T cell receptor (beta chain) was determined in a study of T-cell memory formation after mild COVID-19 (dated by TCRdb to about 2021). Regarding the research as a whole: TCR sequence clusters from the two donors were largely donor specific. The cohort comprised two young, previously healthy adult volunteers, one female and one male. In a couple of donors, T-cell clones that expanded and contracted after mild COVID-19 were tracked by sequencing TCRalpha and TCRbeta repertoires over time.

This clonotype was recorded a few times. Its antigen has not been determined. No much larger clone exists at a distance of one base, and base qualities are not known. Study-wide findings and limitations: Only two mild cases were covered in the study, and larger cohorts including severe cases with pre-infection samples were considered necessary. Some responding clones were found in pre-infection memory, which suggests that pre-existing cross-reactive memory T cells took part in the SARS-CoV-2 response. Contracting CD4+ clones were found mainly in CM and EM memory subsets, while CD8+ clones were enriched in EMRA. SARS-CoV-2 specificity was not confirmed for the second-wave clones peaking on day 37. Clones that contracted from day 15 to 85 showed balanced CD4/CD8 phenotypes, whereas a second wave of clones that expanded from day 15 to 37 leaned towards CD4+.

PBMCs were isolated by Ficoll-Paque density gradient centrifugation. Sequenced on an Illumina NovaSeq 6000. Using 5'RACE with constant-segment primers, TCRalpha and TCRbeta cDNA libraries were constructed, with sample barcodes and unique molecular identifiers added in the process. RNA was extracted from every sample with Trizol reagent. Library amplification was performed in two PCR steps, and a second sample barcode and Illumina TruSeq adapters were introduced in the second step. The libraries were sequenced on an Illumina NovaSeq using 2 x 150 bp paired-end reads. Per the original workflow: With migec v1.2.7, reads were demultiplexed and then collapsed into UMI-guided consensus sequences. Using mixcr v2.1.11, UMI consensuses were aligned to TRA and TRB V and J templates and then assembled into clonotypes. A clonotype was counted as expanded or contracted only if both edgeR and NoisET called the change significant, with noise models trained on biological replicates. For edgeR calls, the cutoffs were a false discovery rate-adjusted p below 0.01 and a log2 fold-change threshold of 1. As an exploratory analysis of dynamics, max-normalized trajectories of the 1000 most abundant clonotypes were examined with PCA combined with hierarchical clustering. Each responding clone was given a CD4 or CD8 phenotype based on the CD4+ and CD8+ repertoires, which had been sequenced separately. TCRdb itself trimmed the public reads at Q25 with fastp, ran MiXCR and retained productive beta chains. Every distinct CDR3 protein forms one entry, paired with its most common genes and DNA. The V and J calls shown here were made by TCRdb, not taken from the authors' results. This sample lists around 260,000 distinct CDR3 sequences; about a sixth were detected once. The ten largest clonotypes hold about a fifth of the sample.

This TCR was recovered from a man in his late teens or twenties who had mild COVID-19 (a few samples of this study predate the infection). The sample titles of this study are shuffled in the database, so cell type and time point are left out; the donor was told from shared clones. Sequenced input: PBMCs or a T cell subset sorted from them (not recorded which).

Read as DNA, the sequence is TGTGCCAGCAGTAAGACCCCGAGCGGGGCCTATTACCAAGAGACCCAGTACTTC. It codes for CASSKTPSGAYYQETQYF. The sequence is built from TRBV27 and TRBJ2-5; 7 bases in between match TRBD2. From V the trimming removes 5 bases and from J it removes 0 bases, while the gene matches leave 15 bases of the junction unaccounted for. Sequences MNHEY (CDR1) and SMNVEV (CDR2) are obtained from the germline V gene (reference sequence). CDR3 length: 18 amino acids, cysteine to phenylalanine. Of the read, only the CDR3 DNA is kept; its 54 bases are in frame from base 1.